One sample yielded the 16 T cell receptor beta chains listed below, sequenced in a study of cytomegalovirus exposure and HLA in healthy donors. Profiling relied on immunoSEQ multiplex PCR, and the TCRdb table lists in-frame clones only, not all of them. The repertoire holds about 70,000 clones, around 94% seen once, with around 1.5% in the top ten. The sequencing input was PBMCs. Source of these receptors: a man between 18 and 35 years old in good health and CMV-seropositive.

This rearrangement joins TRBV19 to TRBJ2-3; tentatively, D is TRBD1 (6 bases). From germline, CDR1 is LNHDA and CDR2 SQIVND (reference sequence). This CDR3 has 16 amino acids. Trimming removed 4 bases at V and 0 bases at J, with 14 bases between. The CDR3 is CASSRIQGSSTDTQYF. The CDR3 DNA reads TGTGCCAGTAGTAGGATTCAGGGGTCTAGCACAGATACGCAGTATTTT.

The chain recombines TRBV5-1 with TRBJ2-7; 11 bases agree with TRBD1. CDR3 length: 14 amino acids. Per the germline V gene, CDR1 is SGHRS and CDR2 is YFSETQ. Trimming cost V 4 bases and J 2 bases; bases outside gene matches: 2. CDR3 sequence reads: CASSGGQGAYEQYF. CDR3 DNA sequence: TGCGCCAGCAGCGGGGGACAGGGGGCCTACGAGCAGTACTTC. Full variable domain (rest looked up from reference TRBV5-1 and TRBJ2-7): KAGVTQTPRYLIKTRGQQVTLSCSPISGHRSVSWYQQTPGQGLQFLFEYFSETQRNKGNFPGRFSGRQFSNSRSEMNVSTLELGDSALYLCASSGGQGAYEQYFGPGTRLTVT.

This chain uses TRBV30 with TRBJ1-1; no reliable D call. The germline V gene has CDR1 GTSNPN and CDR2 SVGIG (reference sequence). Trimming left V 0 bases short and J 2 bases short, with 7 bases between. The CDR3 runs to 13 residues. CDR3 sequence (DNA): TGTGCCTGGAGTGTATCAGAAAACACTGAAGCTTTCTTT. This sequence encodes CAWSVSENTEAFF.

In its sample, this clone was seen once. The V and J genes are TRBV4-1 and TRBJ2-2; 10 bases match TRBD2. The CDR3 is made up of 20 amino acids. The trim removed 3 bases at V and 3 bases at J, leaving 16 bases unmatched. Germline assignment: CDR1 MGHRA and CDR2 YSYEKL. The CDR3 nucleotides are TGCGCCAGCAGCCACCCTTTAAGCGGGAGGGCCTTGAGGGACACCGGGGAGCTGTTTTTT. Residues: CASSHPLSGRALRDTGELFF.

CDR3 in amino acids: CASRTSSEQFF. CDR3 sequence (DNA): TGTGCCAGCAGAACTAGCAGTGAGCAGTTCTTC. The V call is TRBV25-1, the J call TRBJ2-1; D may be TRBD2 (6 bases). The length of the CDR3 is 11 residues. V was cut by 6 bases and J by 9 bases, with 9 bases left in between. The germline V gene has CDR1 MGHDK and CDR2 SYGVNS.

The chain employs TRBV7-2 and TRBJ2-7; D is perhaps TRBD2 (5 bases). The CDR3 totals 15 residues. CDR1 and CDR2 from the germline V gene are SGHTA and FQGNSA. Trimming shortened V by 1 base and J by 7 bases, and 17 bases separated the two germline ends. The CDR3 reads CASSLGRAENGEQYF. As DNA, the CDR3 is TGTGCCAGCAGCTTAGGGCGGGCGGAAAACGGGGAGCAGTACTTC.

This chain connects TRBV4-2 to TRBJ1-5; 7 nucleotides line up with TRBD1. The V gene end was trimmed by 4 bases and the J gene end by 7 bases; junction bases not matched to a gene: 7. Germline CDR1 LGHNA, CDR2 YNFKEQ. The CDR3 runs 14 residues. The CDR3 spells CASSPTGQGQPQHF. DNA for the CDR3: TGTGCCAGCAGCCCGACAGGGCAGGGACAGCCCCAGCATTTT.

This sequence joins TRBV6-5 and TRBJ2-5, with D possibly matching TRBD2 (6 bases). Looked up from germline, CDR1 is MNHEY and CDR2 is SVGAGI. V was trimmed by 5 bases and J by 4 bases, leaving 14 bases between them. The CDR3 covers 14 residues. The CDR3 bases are TGTGCCAGCAGTGACGGGGGAAGGGGAGAGACCCAGTACTTC. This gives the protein CASSDGGRGETQYF.

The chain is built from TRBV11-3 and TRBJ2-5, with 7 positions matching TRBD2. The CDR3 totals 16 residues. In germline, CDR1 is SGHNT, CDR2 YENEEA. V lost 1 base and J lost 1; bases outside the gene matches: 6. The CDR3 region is CASSLGSPGGQETQYF. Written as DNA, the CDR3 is TGTGCCAGCAGCTTAGGGTCCCCGGGGGGCCAAGAGACCCAGTACTTC.

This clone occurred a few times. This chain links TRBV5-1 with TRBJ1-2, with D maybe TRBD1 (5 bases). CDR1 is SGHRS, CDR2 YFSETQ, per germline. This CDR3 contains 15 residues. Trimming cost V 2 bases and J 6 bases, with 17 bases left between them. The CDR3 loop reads CASSLNARVAHGYTF. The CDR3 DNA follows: TGCGCCAGCAGCTTAAATGCCAGGGTCGCCCATGGCTACACCTTC.

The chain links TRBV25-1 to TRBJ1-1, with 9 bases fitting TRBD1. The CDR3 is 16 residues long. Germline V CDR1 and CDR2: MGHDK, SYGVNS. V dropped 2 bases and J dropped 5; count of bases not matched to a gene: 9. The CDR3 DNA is TGTGCCAGCAGTGAAAACTATGACAGGGGGAGTACTGAAGCTTTCTTT. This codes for CASSENYDRGSTEAFF.

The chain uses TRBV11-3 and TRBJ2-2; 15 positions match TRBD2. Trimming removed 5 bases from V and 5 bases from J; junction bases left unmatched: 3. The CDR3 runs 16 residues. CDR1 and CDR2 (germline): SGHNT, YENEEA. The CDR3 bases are TGTGCCAGCAGCCAAGGGACTAGCGGGAGGACCGGGGAGCTGTTTTTT. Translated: CASSQGTSGRTGELFF. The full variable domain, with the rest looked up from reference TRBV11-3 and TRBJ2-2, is EAGVVQSPRYKIIEKKQPVAFWCNPISGHNTLYWYLQNLGQGPELLIRYENEEAVDDSQLPKDRFSAERLKGVDSTLKIQPAELGDSAVYLCASSQGTSGRTGELFFGEGSRLTVL.

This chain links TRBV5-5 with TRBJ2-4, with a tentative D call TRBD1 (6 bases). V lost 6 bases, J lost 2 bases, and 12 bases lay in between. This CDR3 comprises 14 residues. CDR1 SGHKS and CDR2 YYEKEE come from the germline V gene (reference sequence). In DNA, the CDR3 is TGTGCCAGCATGATGGGACACACCAAAAACATTCAGTACTTC. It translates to CASMMGHTKNIQYF.

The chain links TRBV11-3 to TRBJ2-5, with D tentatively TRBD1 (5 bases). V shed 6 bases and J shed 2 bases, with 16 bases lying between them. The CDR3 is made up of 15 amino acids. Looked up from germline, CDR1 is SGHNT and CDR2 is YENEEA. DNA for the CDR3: TGTGCCAGCAGAAAAGACAGATACGGGCAAGAGACCCAGTACTTC. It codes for CASRKDRYGQETQYF.

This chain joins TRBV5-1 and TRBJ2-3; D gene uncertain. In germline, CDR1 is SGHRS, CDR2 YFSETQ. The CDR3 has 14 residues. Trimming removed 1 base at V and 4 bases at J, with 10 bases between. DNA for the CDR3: TGCGCCAGCAGCTTGAGAGGTGAACCAGATACGCAGTATTTT. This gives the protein CASSLRGEPDTQYF.

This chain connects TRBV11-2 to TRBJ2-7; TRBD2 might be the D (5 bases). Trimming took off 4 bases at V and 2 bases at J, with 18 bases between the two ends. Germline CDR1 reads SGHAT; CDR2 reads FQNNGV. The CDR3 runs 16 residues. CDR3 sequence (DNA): TGTGCCAGCAGCTCCTTGGGTAGAGGGCCGACCTACGAGCAGTACTTC. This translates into CASSSLGRGPTYEQYF.